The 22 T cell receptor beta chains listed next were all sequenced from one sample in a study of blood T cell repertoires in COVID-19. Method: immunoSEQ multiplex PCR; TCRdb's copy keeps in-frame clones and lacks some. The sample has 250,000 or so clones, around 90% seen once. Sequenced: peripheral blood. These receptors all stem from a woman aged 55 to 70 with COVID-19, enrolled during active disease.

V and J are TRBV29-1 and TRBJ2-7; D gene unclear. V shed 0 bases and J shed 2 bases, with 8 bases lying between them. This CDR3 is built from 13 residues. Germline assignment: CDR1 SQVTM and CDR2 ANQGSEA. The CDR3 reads CSVEDTLTYEQYF. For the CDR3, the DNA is TGCAGCGTTGAAGATACCCTAACCTACGAGCAGTACTTC.

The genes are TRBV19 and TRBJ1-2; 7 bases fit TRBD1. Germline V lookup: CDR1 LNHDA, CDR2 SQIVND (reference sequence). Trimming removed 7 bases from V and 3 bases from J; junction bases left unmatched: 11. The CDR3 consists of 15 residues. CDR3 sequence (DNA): TGTGCCAGTAACCCCTCCGGAGGGGGCGACTATGGCTACACCTTC. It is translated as CASNPSGGGDYGYTF. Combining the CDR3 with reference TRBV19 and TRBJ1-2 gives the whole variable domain DGGITQSPKYLFRKEGQNVTLSCEQNLNHDAMYWYRQDPGQGLRLIYYSQIVNDFQKGDIAEGYSVSREKKESFPLTVTSAQKNPTAFYLCASNPSGGGDYGYTFGSGTRLTVV.

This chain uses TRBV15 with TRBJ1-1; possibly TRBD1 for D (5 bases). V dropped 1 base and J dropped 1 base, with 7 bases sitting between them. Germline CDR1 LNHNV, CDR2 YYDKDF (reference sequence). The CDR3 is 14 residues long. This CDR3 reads CATSRARANTEAFF. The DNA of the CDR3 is TGTGCCACCAGCAGAGCCAGGGCGAACACTGAAGCTTTCTTT.

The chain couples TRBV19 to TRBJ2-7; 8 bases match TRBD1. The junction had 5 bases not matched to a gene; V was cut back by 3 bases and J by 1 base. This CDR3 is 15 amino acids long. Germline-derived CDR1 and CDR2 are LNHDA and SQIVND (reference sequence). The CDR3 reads CASSMGGTGSYEQYF. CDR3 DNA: TGTGCCAGTAGTATGGGCGGGACAGGTTCCTACGAGCAGTACTTC.

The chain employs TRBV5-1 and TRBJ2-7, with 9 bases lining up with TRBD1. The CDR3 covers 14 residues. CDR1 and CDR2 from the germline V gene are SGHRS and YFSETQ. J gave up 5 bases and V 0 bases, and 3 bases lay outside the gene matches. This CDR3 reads CASSLARTGDEQYF. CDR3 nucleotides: TGCGCCAGCAGCTTGGCCAGGACAGGGGACGAGCAGTACTTC.

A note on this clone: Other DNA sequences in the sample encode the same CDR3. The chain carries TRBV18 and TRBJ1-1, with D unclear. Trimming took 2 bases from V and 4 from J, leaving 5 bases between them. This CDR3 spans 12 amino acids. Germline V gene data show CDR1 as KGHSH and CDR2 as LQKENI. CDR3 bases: TGTGCCAGCTCACCAGGGCGCACTGAAGCTTTCTTT. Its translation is CASSPGRTEAFF.

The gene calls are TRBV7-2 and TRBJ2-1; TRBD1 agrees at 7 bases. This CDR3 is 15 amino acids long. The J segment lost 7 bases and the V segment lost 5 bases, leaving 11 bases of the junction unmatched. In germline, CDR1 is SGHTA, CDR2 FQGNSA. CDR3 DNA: TGTGCCAGCAGCCTTCGGACAGGAGTTATTAATGAGCAGTTCTTC. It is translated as CASSLRTGVINEQFF.

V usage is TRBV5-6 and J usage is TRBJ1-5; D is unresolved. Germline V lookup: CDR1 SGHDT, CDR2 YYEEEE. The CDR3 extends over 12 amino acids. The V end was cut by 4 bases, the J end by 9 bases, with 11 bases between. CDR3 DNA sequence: TGTGCCAGCAGCCTATCCACGGGGCCCCAGCATTTT. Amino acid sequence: CASSLSTGPQHF.

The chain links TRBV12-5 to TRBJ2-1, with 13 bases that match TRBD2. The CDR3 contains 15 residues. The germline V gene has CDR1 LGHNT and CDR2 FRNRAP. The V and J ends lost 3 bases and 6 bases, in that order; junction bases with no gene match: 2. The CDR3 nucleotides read TGTGCTAGTGGTTTCTGGACTAGCGGGAGCAATGAGCAGTTCTTC. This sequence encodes CASGFWTSGSNEQFF.

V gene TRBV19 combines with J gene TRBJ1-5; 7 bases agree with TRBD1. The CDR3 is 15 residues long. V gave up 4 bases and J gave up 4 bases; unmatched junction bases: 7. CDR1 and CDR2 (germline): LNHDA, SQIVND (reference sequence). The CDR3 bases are TGTGCCAGTAGTACTCAGGGGGTCTCAAATCAGCCCCAGCATTTT. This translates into CASSTQGVSNQPQHF.

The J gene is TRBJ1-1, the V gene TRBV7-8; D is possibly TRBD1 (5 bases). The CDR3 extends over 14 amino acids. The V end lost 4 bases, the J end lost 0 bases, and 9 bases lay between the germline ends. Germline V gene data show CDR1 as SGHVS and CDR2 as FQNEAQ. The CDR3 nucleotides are TGTGCCAGCAGCTCCAGGGTTATGAACACTGAAGCTTTCTTT. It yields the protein CASSSRVMNTEAFF. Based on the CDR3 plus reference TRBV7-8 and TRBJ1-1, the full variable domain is GAGVSQSPRYKVAKRGQDVALRCDPISGHVSLFWYQQALGQGPEFLTYFQNEAQLDKSGLPSDRFFAERPEGSVSTLKIQRTQQEDSAVYLCASSSRVMNTEAFFGQGTRLTVV.

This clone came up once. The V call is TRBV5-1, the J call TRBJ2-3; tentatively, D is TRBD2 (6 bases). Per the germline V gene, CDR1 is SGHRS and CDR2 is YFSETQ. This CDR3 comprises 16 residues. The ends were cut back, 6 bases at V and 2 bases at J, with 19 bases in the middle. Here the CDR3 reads CASTLGGQTFTDTQYF. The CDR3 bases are TGCGCCAGCACCCTTGGAGGGCAAACGTTCACAGATACGCAGTATTTT.

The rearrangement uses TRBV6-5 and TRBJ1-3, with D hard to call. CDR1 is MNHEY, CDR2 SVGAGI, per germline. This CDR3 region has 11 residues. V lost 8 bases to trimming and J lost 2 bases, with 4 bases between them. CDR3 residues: CASGPGNTIYF. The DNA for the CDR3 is TGTGCCAGCGGCCCTGGAAACACCATATATTTT.

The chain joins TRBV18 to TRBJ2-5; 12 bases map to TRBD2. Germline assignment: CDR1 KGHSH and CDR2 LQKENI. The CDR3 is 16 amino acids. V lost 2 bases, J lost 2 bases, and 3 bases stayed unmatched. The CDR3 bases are TGTGCCAGCTCACCAGAGACTAGCGGGGGACAAGAGACCCAGTACTTC. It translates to CASSPETSGGQETQYF. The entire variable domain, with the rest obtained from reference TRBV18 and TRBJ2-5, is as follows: NAGVMQNPRHLVRRRGQEARLRCSPMKGHSHVYWYRQLPEEGLKFMVYLQKENIIDESGMPKERFSAEFPKEGPSILRIQQVVRGDSAAYFCASSPETSGGQETQYFGPGTRLLVL.

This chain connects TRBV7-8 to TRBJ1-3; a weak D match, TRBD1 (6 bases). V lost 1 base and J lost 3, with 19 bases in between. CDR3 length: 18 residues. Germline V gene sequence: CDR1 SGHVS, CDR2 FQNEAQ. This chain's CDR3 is CASSLDAGGPAIGNTIYF. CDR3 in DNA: TGTGCCAGCAGCTTAGACGCGGGGGGCCCTGCGATTGGAAACACCATATATTTT.

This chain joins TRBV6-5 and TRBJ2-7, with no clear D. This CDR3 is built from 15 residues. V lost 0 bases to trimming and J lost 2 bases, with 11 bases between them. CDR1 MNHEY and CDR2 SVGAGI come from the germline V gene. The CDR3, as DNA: TGTGCCAGCAGTTACTCGCCACAAGCGACCTACGAGCAGTACTTC. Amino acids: CASSYSPQATYEQYF.

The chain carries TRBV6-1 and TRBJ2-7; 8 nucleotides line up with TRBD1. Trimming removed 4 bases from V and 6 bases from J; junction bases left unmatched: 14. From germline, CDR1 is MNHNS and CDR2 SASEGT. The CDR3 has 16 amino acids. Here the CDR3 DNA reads TGTGCCAGCAGTGCACGATTAGTTGGACAGGGTGGCGAGCAGTACTTC. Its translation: CASSARLVGQGGEQYF.

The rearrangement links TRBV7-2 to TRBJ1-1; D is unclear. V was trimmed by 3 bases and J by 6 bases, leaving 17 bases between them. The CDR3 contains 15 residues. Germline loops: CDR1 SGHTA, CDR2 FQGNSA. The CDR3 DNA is TGTGCCAGCAGCTTTCAAGGAGGGCGTGTTGCTGAAGCTTTCTTT. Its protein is CASSFQGGRVAEAFF.

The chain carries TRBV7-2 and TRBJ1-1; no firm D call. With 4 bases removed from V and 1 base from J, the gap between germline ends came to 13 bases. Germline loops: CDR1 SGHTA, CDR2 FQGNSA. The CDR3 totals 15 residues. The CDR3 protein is CASSSIRTRNTEAFF. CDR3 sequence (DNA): TGTGCCAGCAGCTCAATCCGAACACGGAACACTGAAGCTTTCTTT.

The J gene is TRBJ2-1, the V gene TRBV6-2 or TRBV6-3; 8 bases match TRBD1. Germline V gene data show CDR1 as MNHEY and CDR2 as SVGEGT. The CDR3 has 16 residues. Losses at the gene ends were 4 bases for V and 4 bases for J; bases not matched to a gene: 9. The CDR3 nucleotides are TGTGCCAGCAGTTCATCGTGGGACAGGCGTTACAATGAGCAGTTCTTC. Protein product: CASSSSWDRRYNEQFF.

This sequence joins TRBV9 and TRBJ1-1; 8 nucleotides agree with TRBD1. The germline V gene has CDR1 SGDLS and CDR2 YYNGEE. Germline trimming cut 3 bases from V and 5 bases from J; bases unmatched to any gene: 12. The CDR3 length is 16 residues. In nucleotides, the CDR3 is TGTGCCAGCAGCGCCCAGACCGGGACAGGCTCAACTGAAGCTTTCTTT. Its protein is CASSAQTGTGSTEAFF.

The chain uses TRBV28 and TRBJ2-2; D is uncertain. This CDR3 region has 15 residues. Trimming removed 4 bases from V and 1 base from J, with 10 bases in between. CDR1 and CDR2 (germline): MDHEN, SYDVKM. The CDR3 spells CASSSYQENTGELFF. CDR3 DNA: TGTGCCAGCAGTTCATACCAGGAGAACACCGGGGAGCTGTTTTTT.